One and the same sample provided the 30 T cell receptor beta chains below, sequenced in a study of blood T cell repertoires in COVID-19. Profiling relied on immunoSEQ multiplex PCR, and the TCRdb table lists in-frame clones only, not all of them. Here the sample spans 90,000 to 130,000 clones, 88% being singletons. The sample was peripheral blood. These receptors were collected from a woman in her forties or fifties with acute or convalescent COVID-19.

The chain recombines TRBV28 with TRBJ1-2; D may be TRBD1 (5 bases). The V gene lost 3 bases and the J gene lost 5 bases, with 16 bases spanning the gap. CDR3 size: 15 residues. Germline-derived CDR1 and CDR2 are MDHEN and SYDVKM. The CDR3 is CASSFAGSLEYGYTF. CDR3 coding DNA: TGTGCCAGCAGTTTCGCAGGGTCTCTTGAGTATGGCTACACCTTC.

The gene calls are TRBV29-1 and TRBJ1-1; D possibly corresponds to TRBD1 (5 bases). The CDR3 totals 14 residues. Germline-derived CDR1 and CDR2 are SQVTM and ANQGSEA. Trimming took off 4 bases at V and 1 base at J, with 13 bases between the two ends. CDR3 region: CSVVGGLANTEAFF. The CDR3 nucleotides read TGCAGCGTTGTCGGGGGACTGGCGAACACTGAAGCTTTCTTT.

A single count supports this clone. The chain recombines TRBV28 with TRBJ2-3, with 7 nucleotides matching TRBD2. This CDR3 is 14 amino acids long. The ends lost 3 bases at V and 8 bases at J; junction bases unmatched: 8. From germline, CDR1 is MDHEN and CDR2 SYDVKM. CDR3 in DNA: TGTGCCAGCAGTTTCGCGGGAGATGTACTTACGCAGTATTTT. Encoded protein: CASSFAGDVLTQYF.

This chain connects TRBV28 to TRBJ1-4, with D unclear. Germline V gene lookup returns CDR1 MDHEN and CDR2 SYDVKM. V lost 4 bases to trimming and J lost 11 bases, with 14 bases between them. The CDR3 sequence is 13 residues long. CDR3 loop: CASSWHGEGKLFF. In DNA, the CDR3 is TGTGCCAGCAGTTGGCACGGCGAGGGCAAACTGTTTTTT.

The chain employs TRBV5-1 and TRBJ2-3, with 8 nucleotides matching TRBD2. Germline lookup yields CDR1 SGHRS and CDR2 YFSETQ. This CDR3 spans 13 amino acids. Trimming cost V 6 bases and J 5 bases; bases outside gene matches: 5. This chain's CDR3 is CASKLAARDTQYF. The CDR3 bases are TGCGCCAGCAAACTAGCGGCCAGAGATACGCAGTATTTT. The full variable domain, rest sourced from reference TRBV5-1 and TRBJ2-3, is KAGVTQTPRYLIKTRGQQVTLSCSPISGHRSVSWYQQTPGQGLQFLFEYFSETQRNKGNFPGRFSGRQFSNSRSEMNVSTLELGDSALYLCASKLAARDTQYFGPGTRLTVL.

The chain has TRBV7-9 and TRBJ2-7, with D hard to call. Trimming pared 1 base from V and 2 bases from J, leaving 6 bases between. The germline V gene has CDR1 SEHNR and CDR2 FQNEAQ (reference sequence). The CDR3 extends over 13 amino acids. CDR3 sequence (DNA): TGTGCCAGCAGCTTAGACAGCCCCTACGAGCAGTACTTC. Its protein product is CASSLDSPYEQYF.

The rearrangement joins TRBV5-1 to TRBJ1-1; D gene uncertain. Germline values: CDR1 SGHRS, CDR2 YFSETQ. The CDR3 extends over 13 amino acids. Trimming shortened V by 7 bases and J by 11 bases, and 21 bases separated the two germline ends. CDR3 coding DNA: TGCGCCAGCCAGAGGGCAGAAATGTCGCTGGCTTTCTTT. Its translation is CASQRAEMSLAFF.

This chain joins TRBV6-5 and TRBJ2-2, with D possibly TRBD2 on 5 matching bases. This CDR3 has 13 residues. Trimming shortened V by 6 bases and J by 0 bases, and 5 bases separated the two germline ends. Germline CDR1 and CDR2: MNHEY and SVGAGI. CDR3 DNA sequence: TGTGCCAGCAGACTAGCGAACACCGGGGAGCTGTTTTTT. Its protein product is CASRLANTGELFF.

V gene TRBV18 combines with J gene TRBJ1-3; D is unclear. This CDR3 contains 13 residues. Germline loops: CDR1 KGHSH, CDR2 LQKENI. V dropped 6 bases and J dropped 8 bases, with 14 bases sitting between them. The CDR3 here is CASSLFGEDTIYF. In nucleotides, the CDR3 is TGTGCCAGCTCCCTCTTCGGGGAAGACACCATATATTTT.

V gene TRBV5-4 combines with J gene TRBJ2-5, with a tentative D call TRBD2 (6 bases). Trimming shortened V by 0 bases and J by 1 base, and 7 bases separated the two germline ends. Per the germline V gene, CDR1 is SGHNT and CDR2 is YYREEE (reference sequence). This CDR3 is built from 14 residues. CDR3 amino acids: CASSLGGVQETQYF. The CDR3 DNA is TGTGCCAGCAGCTTGGGGGGGGTCCAAGAGACCCAGTACTTC. Together with reference TRBV5-4 and TRBJ2-5, the CDR3 gives the full variable domain: ETGVTQSPTHLIKTRGQQVTLRCSSQSGHNTVSWYQQALGQGPQFIFQYYREEENGRGNFPPRFSGLQFPNYSSELNVNALELDDSALYLCASSLGGVQETQYFGPGTRLLVL.

This chain links TRBV18 with TRBJ1-6; D is unclear. The CDR3 contains 13 residues. V was cut by 2 bases and J by 7 bases, with 6 bases left in between. The germline V gene encodes CDR1 KGHSH and CDR2 LQKENI. The CDR3 loop is CASSPARNSPLHF. CDR3 nucleotide sequence: TGTGCCAGCTCACCAGCCCGGAATTCACCCCTCCACTTT.

The V and J genes are TRBV5-6 and TRBJ1-6; 9 nucleotides line up with TRBD1. With 0 bases clipped from V and 6 bases from J, the junction kept 4 bases outside the gene matches. From germline, CDR1 is SGHDT and CDR2 YYEEEE. The length of the CDR3 is 16 residues. The CDR3 here is CASSLGTGESNSPLHF. The CDR3 nucleotides are TGTGCCAGCAGCTTGGGGACAGGGGAAAGTAATTCACCCCTCCACTTT.

The chain has TRBV19 and TRBJ2-7, with a possible D match to TRBD1 (6 bases). V lost 4 bases and J 4 bases, leaving 14 bases between the germline ends. CDR1 LNHDA and CDR2 SQIVND come from the germline V gene (reference sequence). This CDR3 region has 14 residues. CDR3 nucleotide sequence: TGTGCCAGTAGTAGCAATCGGGACACTTACGAGCAGTACTTC. Its protein is CASSSNRDTYEQYF.

The chain combines TRBV5-1 with TRBJ2-1; 10 bases agree with TRBD2. V shed 4 bases, J shed 7 bases, and the junction held 17 bases outside the gene matches. There are 18 residues in the CDR3. Germline V gives CDR1 SGHRS, CDR2 YFSETQ. The CDR3 protein is CASSKEGASGRLSNEQFF. DNA of the CDR3: TGCGCCAGCAGCAAGGAAGGGGCTAGCGGGAGATTGTCAAATGAGCAGTTCTTC.

The genes are TRBV19 and TRBJ2-5, with 7 nucleotides matching TRBD2. The CDR3 is made up of 15 amino acids. From germline, CDR1 is LNHDA and CDR2 SQIVND (reference sequence). With 1 base clipped from V and 5 bases from J, the junction kept 7 bases outside the gene matches. CDR3 DNA sequence: TGTGCCAGTAGTATAGGAGGTAGCGGGCTGGAGACCCAGTACTTC. Amino acids: CASSIGGSGLETQYF.

This chain connects TRBV3-1 (or the pseudogene TRBV3-2) to TRBJ2-7; the D is unclear. Germline V CDR1 and CDR2: LGHDT, YNNKEL (reference sequence). This CDR3 comprises 12 residues. Trimming stripped 1 base from V and 4 bases from J, with 5 bases between. For the CDR3, the DNA is TGTGCCAGCAGCCAAGTCGGGTACGAGCAGTACTTC. Protein sequence: CASSQVGYEQYF.

The J gene is TRBJ2-2, the V gene TRBV27; D uncertain. The ends were cut back, 2 bases at V and 3 bases at J, with 4 bases in the middle. Germline V gene sequence: CDR1 MNHEY, CDR2 SMNVEV (reference sequence). CDR3 length: 13 amino acids. As DNA, the CDR3 is TGTGCCAGCAGTTTACGGTACACCGGGGAGCTGTTTTTT. This gives the protein CASSLRYTGELFF.

The V gene is TRBV19, the J gene TRBJ1-6, with D unclear. Trimming took 0 bases from V and 6 from J, leaving 9 bases between them. Germline V CDR1 and CDR2: LNHDA, SQIVND (reference sequence). CDR3 length equals 15 residues. CDR3 region: CASSIDGLLNSPLHF. Written as DNA, the CDR3 is TGTGCCAGTAGTATAGACGGACTACTTAATTCACCCCTCCACTTT.

This rearrangement joins TRBV13 to TRBJ2-3; D perhaps matches TRBD2 (6 bases). The CDR3 length is 14 residues. Germline loops: CDR1 PRHDT, CDR2 FYEKMQ (reference sequence). The V gene lost 0 bases and the J gene lost 4 bases, with 8 bases spanning the gap. The CDR3: CASSLGVAADTQYF. The CDR3, as DNA: TGTGCCAGCAGCTTAGGGGTAGCGGCAGATACGCAGTATTTT.

The rearrangement links TRBV4-1 to TRBJ1-2; no clear D gene. Between the trimmed V and J ends, which lost 1 base and 2 bases, there was a span of 20 bases. In germline, CDR1 is MGHRA, CDR2 YSYEKL. The CDR3 loop spans 18 amino acids. CDR3 region: CASSQAFHGEGLNYGYTF. The CDR3 region has the DNA TGCGCCAGCAGCCAAGCCTTTCACGGGGAAGGGCTGAACTATGGCTACACCTTC.

This chain uses TRBV19 with TRBJ1-2; 8 bases map to TRBD1. The CDR3 totals 14 residues. The V and J ends lost 4 bases and 4 bases, in that order; junction bases with no gene match: 5. Germline V gene lookup returns CDR1 LNHDA and CDR2 SQIVND (reference sequence). CDR3 in DNA: TGTGCCAGTAGTACCGACAGGGGAGGCTATGGCTACACCTTC. Translating it yields CASSTDRGGYGYTF.

This clone is a singleton in its sample. The rearrangement joins TRBV11-2 to TRBJ1-2; no firm D call. Germline V lookup: CDR1 SGHAT, CDR2 FQNNGV. V lost 4 bases to trimming and J lost 8 bases, with 17 bases between them. The CDR3 sequence is 14 residues long. The chain's CDR3 is CASSSNRGGWGYTF. The CDR3 nucleotides read TGTGCCAGCAGCTCAAATCGTGGCGGTTGGGGCTACACCTTC.

This clone has a handful of counts. The chain employs TRBV11-2 and TRBJ2-7; tentatively, D is TRBD1 (7 bases). The CDR3 is made up of 15 amino acids. Between the trimmed V and J ends, which lost 7 bases and 0 bases, there was a span of 16 bases. Germline CDR1 reads SGHAT; CDR2 reads FQNNGV. CDR3: CASTGGRGISYEQYF. CDR3 sequence (DNA): TGTGCCAGCACCGGGGGCAGGGGGATCTCCTACGAGCAGTACTTC.

The chain combines TRBV19 with TRBJ1-1; TRBD1 aligns across 8 bases. V lost 4 bases to trimming and J lost 1 base; unmatched junction nucleotides: 8. There are 16 residues in the CDR3. The V gene's germline CDR1 is LNHDA and CDR2 SQIVND (reference sequence). The CDR3 protein is CASSKGQAEGNTEAFF. Written as DNA, the CDR3 is TGTGCCAGTAGTAAGGGACAGGCGGAGGGGAACACTGAAGCTTTCTTT.

The chain employs TRBV15 and TRBJ1-3; 7 nucleotides line up with TRBD1. The CDR3 is 18 residues long. Germline loops: CDR1 LNHNV, CDR2 YYDKDF (reference sequence). After removal of 3 bases from V and 2 bases from J, the junction contained 13 bases not matched to a gene. The CDR3 sequence is CATSRDSGGQYPGNTIYF. In DNA form, the CDR3 reads TGTGCCACCAGCAGGGATTCAGGGGGGCAGTACCCTGGAAACACCATATATTTT.

V gene TRBV27 combines with J gene TRBJ1-2; TRBD1 matches 7 bases. Germline loops: CDR1 MNHEY, CDR2 SMNVEV (reference sequence). V was clipped by 4 bases and J by 4 bases; unmatched bases: 12. There are 16 residues in the CDR3. This chain's CDR3 is CASSSRPRDRVYGYTF. CDR3 nucleotides: TGTGCCAGCAGTTCCAGACCACGAGACAGGGTCTATGGCTACACCTTC.

The V gene is TRBV6-5, the J gene TRBJ1-4, with 8 bases identical to TRBD1. Looked up from germline, CDR1 is MNHEY and CDR2 is SVGAGI. The CDR3 covers 14 residues. V shed 6 bases and J 8 bases; nucleotides not matched to a gene: 8. CDR3 in amino acids: CASRLDRVAEKLFF. DNA for the CDR3: TGTGCCAGCAGATTGGACAGGGTGGCAGAAAAACTGTTTTTT.

The chain employs TRBV5-1 and TRBJ2-2; TRBD2 aligns across 8 bases. This CDR3 has 15 residues. The germline CDR1 and CDR2 sequences are SGHRS and YFSETQ. The V gene end was trimmed by 4 bases and the J gene end by 3 bases; junction bases not matched to a gene: 5. The CDR3 sequence is CASSPGRAHTGELFF. CDR3 DNA sequence: TGCGCCAGCAGCCCCGGGAGGGCCCACACCGGGGAGCTGTTTTTT.

The rearrangement joins TRBV7-9 to TRBJ2-2; no clear D gene. This CDR3 comprises 14 residues. Trimming removed 0 bases at V and 3 bases at J, with 5 bases between. Germline CDR1 is SEHNR and CDR2 is FQNEAQ (reference sequence). CDR3 loop: CASSLASYTGELFF. As DNA, the CDR3 is TGTGCCAGCAGCTTAGCGTCCTACACCGGGGAGCTGTTTTTT.

The CDR3 here is CASSPMGGDETQYF. The CDR3 DNA reads TGTGCCAGCAGCCCTATGGGGGGGGACGAGACCCAGTACTTC. The V gene is TRBV28, the J gene TRBJ2-5; 7 nucleotides line up with TRBD2. Germline V gene sequence: CDR1 MDHEN, CDR2 SYDVKM. The CDR3 consists of 14 residues. J gave up 5 bases and V 6 bases, and 9 bases lay outside the gene matches.